Each of the 8 T cell receptor beta chains below was sequenced from the same sample in a study of T cells in Graves' hyperthyroidism and ophthalmopathy. The investigators amplified TCR beta CDR3 regions from RNA transcripts. A first-round RT-PCR of the TCR CDR3 used the HTBI primer set. TCRdb re-derived calls from the multiplex PCR reads in MiXCR, one entry per CDR3 protein. The sample includes around 350,000 distinct CDR3 sequences, approximately 19% of them seen just once. The sequenced sample consisted of blood. Receptor source: a woman younger than 30 with Graves' hyperthyroidism.

This clonotype was recorded many times. J is TRBJ2-7 and V is TRBV7-3; D may be TRBD1 (6 bases). In germline, CDR1 is SGHTA, CDR2 FQGTGA. V was trimmed by 5 bases and J by 1 base, leaving 9 bases between them. This CDR3 region has 13 residues. CDR3 in DNA: TGTGCCAGCAGCCGGGACAATTCCTACGAGCAGTACTTC. As protein: CASSRDNSYEQYF. Using reference TRBV7-3 and TRBJ2-7 for the parts outside the CDR3, the full variable domain is GAGVSQTPSNKVTEKGKYVELRCDPISGHTALYWYRQSLGQGPEFLIYFQGTGAADDSGLPNDRFFAVRPEGSVSTLKIQRTERGDSAVYLCASSRDNSYEQYFGPGTRLTVT.

There are many counts of this clonotype. The V and J genes are TRBV2 and TRBJ1-2; possible D gene TRBD1, 5 bases. The germline V gene has CDR1 SNHLY and CDR2 FYNNEI. V shed 4 bases and J shed 1 base, with 19 bases lying between them. This CDR3 region has 17 residues. The CDR3 coding sequence is TGTGCCAGCAGTGGGTGGGGCGACGCATACCTTAACTATGGCTACACCTTC. The encoded protein is CASSGWGDAYLNYGYTF.

This clonotype has a count of ten or more. The V gene is TRBV7-3, the J gene TRBJ2-2; tentative D call: TRBD2 (6 bases). V was clipped by 5 bases and J by 4 bases, with 11 bases between them. The germline V gene encodes CDR1 SGHTA and CDR2 FQGTGA. This CDR3 contains 14 residues. The CDR3 nucleotides read TGTGCCAGCAGCCCGTCGACTAGCACCGGGGAGCTGTTTTTT. As protein: CASSPSTSTGELFF.

This clonotype turned up a few times. The chain has TRBV7-9 and TRBJ2-7; D remains unclear. This CDR3 is 14 amino acids long. The V gene's germline CDR1 is SEHNR and CDR2 FQNEAQ (reference sequence). V lost 0 bases and J lost 5, with 11 bases in between. CDR3 in amino acids: CASSLASERDEQYF. The CDR3, as DNA: TGTGCCAGCAGCTTAGCAAGTGAACGGGACGAGCAGTACTTC.

There are many counts of this clonotype. J is TRBJ1-1 and V is TRBV29-1, with TRBD1 as a possible D gene (6 bases). CDR3 length: 13 residues. V was trimmed by 6 bases and J by 1 base, leaving 12 bases between them. Germline CDR1 reads SQVTM; CDR2 reads ANQGSEA. This CDR3 is CSVHREGNTEAFF. The CDR3 DNA follows: TGCAGCGTCCACAGGGAGGGGAACACTGAAGCTTTCTTT.

In this sample, this clonotype turned up many times. The rearrangement links TRBV20-1 to TRBJ2-5, with 7 bases matching TRBD2. Trimming took 2 bases from V and 2 from J; bases not matched to a gene: 5. The CDR3 consists of 14 residues. CDR1 DFQATT and CDR2 SNEGSKA come from the germline V gene (reference sequence). The CDR3 here is CSARWEGEQETQYF. CDR3 sequence (DNA): TGCAGTGCTAGATGGGAGGGCGAGCAAGAGACCCAGTACTTC.

This clonotype showed up many times. The chain has TRBV28 and TRBJ2-7, with a weak D call TRBD2 (5 bases). There are 15 residues in the CDR3. The germline gives CDR1 MDHEN, CDR2 SYDVKM. V lost 6 bases and J 2 bases, leaving 17 bases between the germline ends. CDR3 sequence (DNA): TGTGCCAGCAGCTCGCGGCGGGCCTTGGCCTACGAGCAGTACTTC. This encodes CASSSRRALAYEQYF.

This clonotype was seen a few times. V is TRBV30 and J is TRBJ2-7; D is tentatively TRBD1 or TRBD2 (5 bases each). Trimming shortened V by 7 bases and J by 5 bases, and 12 bases separated the two germline ends. CDR1 is GTSNPN and CDR2 is SVGIG in the germline V gene (reference sequence). The CDR3 has 11 amino acids. DNA of the CDR3: TGTGCCTTGAGGGGTGGGAACGAGCAGTACTTC. Translation gives CALRGGNEQYF.